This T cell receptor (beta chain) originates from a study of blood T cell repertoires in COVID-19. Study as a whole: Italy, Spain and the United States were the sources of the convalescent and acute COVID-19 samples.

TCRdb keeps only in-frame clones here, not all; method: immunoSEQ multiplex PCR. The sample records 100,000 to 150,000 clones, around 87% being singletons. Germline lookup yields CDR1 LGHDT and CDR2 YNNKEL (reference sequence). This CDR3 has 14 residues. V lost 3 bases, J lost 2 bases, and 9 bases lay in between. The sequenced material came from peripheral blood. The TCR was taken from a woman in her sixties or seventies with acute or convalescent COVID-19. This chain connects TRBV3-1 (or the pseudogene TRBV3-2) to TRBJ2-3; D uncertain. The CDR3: CASSHRLITDTQYF. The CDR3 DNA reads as TGTGCCAGCAGCCACCGACTTATCACAGATACGCAGTATTTT.